This TCR beta chain was sequenced for a study of shared clonotypes between healthy human individuals. Regarding the study as a whole: Naive subsets tended to show greater estimated richness than memory subsets. Against clonotypes common to all four donors, non-shared ones had lower generation probabilities.

Only CD45RO-negative cells positively selected for CCR7 counted as naive CD8 cells, so terminally differentiated effector memory CD45RA+ cells were excluded. A note on this clone: What it recognizes is unknown.

The V and J ends lost 4 bases and 4 bases respectively, with 22 bases between them. The CDR3 is 17 amino acids. Germline loops: CDR1 SQVTM, CDR2 ANQGSEA. The protocol was immunoSEQ multiplex PCR, while the TCRdb copy is restricted to in-frame clones and leaves out a portion. The repertoire holds about 2,100,000 clones, roughly 91% seen once, with under 2% in the top ten. The receptor's source is a man aged 18 to 30 in good health. Some clones in this sample may be carry-over from other donors' samples. Sequencing used naive CD8+ T cells from PBMCs. This chain links TRBV29-1 with TRBJ2-2; tentative D call: TRBD1 (6 bases). The CDR3 loop is CSVVGTPAGEVTGELFF. Written as DNA, the CDR3 is TGCAGCGTTGTTGGGACACCGGCAGGAGAGGTCACCGGGGAGCTGTTTTTT.